The 16 T cell receptor beta chains below were found in one sample sequenced in a study of OX40 agonist ivuxolimab in advanced cancers. Produced via immunoSEQ multiplex PCR; TCRdb's table is partial and in-frame only. The sample yields roughly 80,000 clones, about 85% seen once. Sequencing was performed on CD4+ or CD8+ T cells sorted from blood, taken in a trial of the OX40 agonist ivuxolimab. These receptors originate from an adult with an advanced solid tumor such as melanoma, head and neck, liver or kidney cancer.

The V and J genes are TRBV5-4 and TRBJ1-4; 9 nucleotides agree with TRBD1. This CDR3 contains 15 residues. Per the germline V gene, CDR1 is SGHNT and CDR2 is YYREEE (reference sequence). The V and J ends lost 4 bases and 6 bases, in that order; junction bases with no gene match: 7. CDR3 nucleotide sequence: TGTGCCAGCAGCGTACAAAGGGACAGGGATGAAAAACTGTTTTTT. This encodes CASSVQRDRDEKLFF.

The chain combines TRBV7-2 with TRBJ2-5; the D gene is possibly TRBD1 (5 bases). Germline loops: CDR1 SGHTA, CDR2 FQGNSA. The V end lost 10 bases, the J end lost 0 bases, and 12 bases lay between the germline ends. CDR3 length: 13 residues. Here the CDR3 reads CATAKGYQETQYF. The CDR3 DNA follows: TGTGCCACTGCTAAGGGGTACCAAGAGACCCAGTACTTC.

The genes are TRBV28 and TRBJ2-7, with D possibly being TRBD1 (5 bases). The CDR3 consists of 18 residues. In germline, CDR1 is MDHEN, CDR2 SYDVKM. Trimming took off 7 bases at V and 4 bases at J, with 29 bases between the two ends. The CDR3 coding sequence is TGTGCCAGCACCGTAAGTGGCCCCCAGGGCGCTGGGTCTTACGAGCAGTACTTC. Translated: CASTVSGPQGAGSYEQYF.

This chain links TRBV2 with TRBJ2-1, with D possibly TRBD2 on 6 matching bases. Germline values: CDR1 SNHLY, CDR2 FYNNEI. Between the trimmed V and J ends, which lost 2 bases and 0 bases, there was a span of 17 bases. The CDR3 has 18 residues. CDR3 sequence: CASSEFLSGRGSYNEQFF. The CDR3 DNA reads as TGTGCCAGCAGTGAATTTCTGAGTGGGCGGGGCTCCTACAATGAGCAGTTCTTC.

This clone was seen a handful of times. CDR3 in DNA: TGTGCCAGCATGAAAAGGGGCGCAGATACGCAGTATTTT. Its protein is CASMKRGADTQYF. V gene TRBV6-5 combines with J gene TRBJ2-3; TRBD1 might be the D (5 bases). Trimming took off 7 bases at V and 4 bases at J, with 12 bases between the two ends. There are 13 residues in the CDR3. Germline lookup yields CDR1 MNHEY and CDR2 SVGAGI.

The CDR3 DNA follows: TGTGCCAGCAGCCTGTACAGGGGTTTGGGGGAGCAGTACTTC. Translated: CASSLYRGLGEQYF. The chain combines TRBV5-6 with TRBJ2-7; 7 bases line up with TRBD1. CDR3 length equals 14 residues. CDR1 is SGHDT and CDR2 is YYEEEE in the germline V gene. J lost 7 bases, V lost 4 bases, and 11 bases had no gene match.

The V and J genes are TRBV7-2 and TRBJ2-7; 8 bases agree with TRBD2. This CDR3 comprises 15 residues. CDR1 is SGHTA, CDR2 FQGNSA, per germline. With V trimmed by 5 bases and J by 3 bases, 9 bases remained unmatched. Here the CDR3 reads CASSRPGTRNYEQYF. In nucleotides, the CDR3 is TGTGCCAGCAGCCGCCCCGGGACTAGAAACTACGAGCAGTACTTC.

The chain couples TRBV7-2 to TRBJ2-7; tentatively, D is TRBD1 or TRBD2 (5 bases each). Trimming removed 1 base at V and 4 bases at J, with 11 bases between. In germline, CDR1 is SGHTA, CDR2 FQGNSA. The CDR3 length is 14 residues. Here the CDR3 DNA reads TGTGCCAGCAGCTTAGGGGGGTCGGGTTACGAGCAGTACTTC. Protein product: CASSLGGSGYEQYF. Using reference TRBV7-2 and TRBJ2-7 for the parts outside the CDR3, the full variable domain is GAGVSQSPSNKVTEKGKDVELRCDPISGHTALYWYRQSLGQGLEFLIYFQGNSAPDKSGLPSDRFSAERTGGSVSTLTIQRTQQEDSAVYLCASSLGGSGYEQYFGPGTRLTVT.

This clone was detected once. The V call is TRBV7-3, the J call TRBJ2-1; no clear D gene. V lost 3 bases and J 10 bases, leaving 10 bases between the germline ends. The germline gives CDR1 SGHTA, CDR2 FQGTGA. The CDR3 loop spans 12 amino acids. In DNA, the CDR3 is TGTGCCAGCAGCTTTGGGGTCGACGAGCAGTTCTTC. Protein product: CASSFGVDEQFF.

The chain links TRBV7-8 to TRBJ1-2, with D possibly TRBD1 on 6 matching bases. This CDR3 has 13 residues. V dropped 0 bases and J dropped 4 bases, with 6 bases sitting between them. Germline lookup yields CDR1 SGHVS and CDR2 FQNEAQ. The CDR3 DNA reads as TGTGCCAGCAGCTTAGCAGGGGGCTATGGCTACACCTTC. As protein: CASSLAGGYGYTF.

CDR3 loop: CASSTGTSPNEQFF. As DNA, the CDR3 is TGTGCCAGTAGTACGGGGACTAGCCCCAATGAGCAGTTCTTC. The chain recombines TRBV19 with TRBJ2-1, with TRBD2 identical over 9 bases. Germline V lookup: CDR1 LNHDA, CDR2 SQIVND (reference sequence). The CDR3 totals 14 residues. V shed 4 bases and J 6 bases; nucleotides not matched to a gene: 4.

The chain is built from TRBV5-1 and TRBJ2-1; D is uncertain. Trimming cost V 0 bases and J 5 bases, with 9 bases left between them. The CDR3 has 14 residues. Per germline, CDR1 SGHRS and CDR2 YFSETQ. This CDR3 reads CASSLGAPHNEQFF. The CDR3 nucleotides are TGCGCCAGCAGCTTGGGAGCTCCCCACAATGAGCAGTTCTTC.

The chain employs TRBV7-6 and TRBJ2-2; 10 bases agree with TRBD2. This CDR3 is built from 15 residues. The junction had 5 bases not matched to a gene; V was cut back by 8 bases and J by 2 bases. Per the germline V gene, CDR1 is SGHVS and CDR2 is FNYEAQ. The CDR3: CASGRTSGNTGELFF. Written as DNA, the CDR3 is TGTGCCAGCGGTCGGACTAGCGGAAACACCGGGGAGCTGTTTTTT.

The chain is built from TRBV10-3 and TRBJ1-1, with TRBD1 matching over 11 bases. The CDR3 sequence is 13 residues long. The V and J ends lost 10 bases and 3 bases, in that order; junction bases with no gene match: 4. Germline V gene sequence: CDR1 ENHRY, CDR2 SYGVKD. The CDR3 DNA is TGTGCCAGCCAGGGACAGGGGGACACTGAAGCTTTCTTT. This encodes CASQGQGDTEAFF.

This chain uses TRBV7-9 with TRBJ1-1, with 7 positions matching TRBD1. Germline V gene lookup returns CDR1 SEHNR and CDR2 FQNEAQ (reference sequence). This CDR3 has 16 amino acids. With 5 bases clipped from V and 1 base from J, the junction kept 10 bases outside the gene matches. The CDR3 bases are TGTGCCAGCAGCCCTCATACGGGACAGCCGAACACTGAAGCTTTCTTT. Translation: CASSPHTGQPNTEAFF.

The CDR3 protein is CASSAPRGGYGYTF. The CDR3 DNA is TGTGCCAGCAGCGCCCCCCGGGGAGGCTATGGCTACACCTTC. The rearrangement links TRBV9 to TRBJ1-2; D gene ambiguous. The germline V and J ends were trimmed by 3 bases and 4 bases, with 13 bases remaining between them. Germline CDR1 is SGDLS and CDR2 is YYNGEE. The CDR3 consists of 14 residues. Complete variable domain (other parts from reference TRBV9 and TRBJ1-2): DSGVTQTPKHLITATGQRVTLRCSPRSGDLSVYWYQQSLDQGLQFLIQYYNGEERAKGNILERFSAQQFPDLHSELNLSSLELGDSALYFCASSAPRGGYGYTFGSGTRLTVV.